This T cell receptor beta chain was found in a study of T cell responses to AZD1222 COVID-19 vaccine (TCRdb year 2021). The study in broad terms: Because spike-specific TCR depth and breadth did not differ between the two schedules, AZD1222 recipients who got a second dose at roughly 4 weeks were pooled with those who got a second dose at roughly 12 weeks. A total of 230 to 250 trial participants underwent TCR sequencing, of whom some 210 received two doses of AZD1222 and about 25 received two doses of the MenACWY control vaccine. Trial participants were enrolled by age into subgroups of 18-55, 56-69 and 70-plus years, and around 150, 29 and 61 TCR-sequenced participants, respectively, were included in these subgroups.

For this clone: No cognate antigen has been identified for it. No base-level quality is on record; no much larger clone is a single base apart.

Findings and caveats that apply to the study as a whole: Reportedly, close to half of the unique spike-specific TCRs recognized epitopes lying outside the regions that are mutated in the B.1.351 and B.1.1.7 variants. Participants were mostly white British, with more females than males. The authors suggested clonal diversity may have been underestimated. The whole spike protein was spanned by vaccine-associated CD4 TCRs, and dominant responses were seen in regions 160-218 and 743-854. Spike-specific TCR breadth and depth rose significantly after two AZD1222 doses compared with day 0 and with MenACWY recipients. Because no day 14 peak-response samples were available, repertoires were characterized only after the peak T cell response. Conclusions about previously exposed vaccinees are limited, since just a handful of AZD1222 recipients were seropositive for SARS-CoV-2 at baseline. In the small 56-69-year group, the increase in depth fell short of significance, most likely because of low power.

The CDR3 regions of human TCRbeta chains were subjected to immunosequencing. From the authors' description of their analysis: Repertoire TCRs were checked for matches against a reference library of SARS-CoV-2-specific TCRs that had been generated using the MIRA antigen-specificity platform. Breadth was defined as the fraction of unique TCRs that were SARS-CoV-2-associated. Depth was defined as the fraction of total T cells that were SARS-CoV-2-associated. Each spike-specific TCR was assigned to its reactive spike region and to a CD4 or CD8 class using the MIRA data. Log10-transformed breadth and depth values were compared by one-way ANOVA with Sidak's multiple comparisons tests. TCRdb obtained this table from immuneACCESS and retained in-frame rearrangements with V and J assigned. These tables miss some clones; where compared with another copy, unresolved V genes account for less than half of the shortfall, and the remainder is unexplained. The V and J calls and clone size were taken over from that table, and D and trimming were inferred from the DNA. Recorded for this sample are around 120,000 clones; around 94% of them occurred a single time. More than 2% of the sample lies in the top ten.

The CDR3 covers 15 residues, taking in both the cysteine and the phenylalanine. The kept DNA is CDR3 alone, 45 bases in frame from the first base. As encoded in the germline V gene, CDR1 is SQVTM while CDR2 is ANQGSEA. V is cut by 8 bases and J by 3 bases, and the space between the germline ends is 22 bases. The sample's time point label is to be understood as: baseline before first vaccination. Vaccinee samples came from UK trials COV001 and COV002, including a single-blind randomized controlled phase 2/3 trial of AZD1222 (ChAdOx1 nCoV-19) in healthy adults. For TCRbeta chain sequencing, PBMC samples were collected from trial participants at day 0 and at day 28 after the second dose.

The receptor's source is an adult in good health. Here the sequenced sample was peripheral blood, taken on day 0 of AZD1222 vaccination. The chain is encoded by TRBV29-1 joined to TRBJ1-1; the D gene is unclear. The base sequence is TGCAGCTCTTCTTTTTTAGCCGTTCGGGACACTGAAGCTTTCTTT. This translates into CSSSFLAVRDTEAFF.